Each of the 32 T cell receptor beta chains below was sequenced from the same sample in a study of PD-1 blockade in classical Hodgkin lymphoma. Time point reported: newly diagnosed, previously untreated cHL patient sample. The method was immunoSEQ multiplex PCR; TCRdb's version includes in-frame clones alone and lacks a portion of them. The sample has roughly 68,000 clones; 93% are singletons. The sample was peripheral blood mononuclear cells (PBMCs). These receptors were taken from a human donor with classical Hodgkin lymphoma.

The rearrangement links TRBV28 to TRBJ1-1; D gene uncertain. Germline V gene lookup returns CDR1 MDHEN and CDR2 SYDVKM. The CDR3 is 14 amino acids. Trimming removed 1 base from V and 3 bases from J, with 9 bases in between. CDR3 in amino acids: CASSLSQPHTEAFF. The DNA for the CDR3 is TGTGCCAGCAGTTTATCCCAGCCTCACACTGAAGCTTTCTTT.

The chain employs TRBV7-2 and TRBJ2-1; unclear D gene. V was cut by 1 base and J by 5 bases, with 12 bases left in between. There are 15 residues in the CDR3. Germline loops: CDR1 SGHTA, CDR2 FQGNSA. The chain's CDR3 is CASSLVYSTNNEQFF. CDR3 in DNA: TGTGCCAGCAGCTTAGTGTACTCAACCAACAATGAGCAGTTCTTC.

The gene calls are TRBV4-3 and TRBJ1-2; D uncertain. V lost 0 bases and J 4 bases, leaving 12 bases between the germline ends. The length of the CDR3 is 15 residues. Germline V gene data show CDR1 as LGHNA and CDR2 as YSLEER. Here the CDR3 reads CASSQDGKPIYGYTF. The CDR3 DNA reads as TGCGCCAGCAGCCAAGATGGCAAACCCATCTATGGCTACACCTTC.

The chain couples TRBV5-6 to TRBJ2-5; D might be TRBD1 (6 bases). The CDR3 runs 14 residues. V lost 1 base to trimming and J lost 3 bases, with 10 bases between them. CDR1 and CDR2 (germline): SGHDT, YYEEEE. The CDR3 DNA reads as TGTGCCAGCAGCTTGACAGCAGGGGAAGAGACCCAGTACTTC. Translation gives CASSLTAGEETQYF.

This chain joins TRBV7-9 and TRBJ1-1, with 7 bases that match TRBD1. The CDR3 contains 15 residues. Trimming took 3 bases from V and 5 from J; bases not matched to a gene: 9. Germline V lookup: CDR1 SEHNR, CDR2 FQNEAQ (reference sequence). The CDR3 region is CASSFVRGRWTEAFF. The DNA of the CDR3 is TGTGCCAGCAGCTTCGTGAGGGGGCGTTGGACTGAAGCTTTCTTT.

This clone was counted once. The chain combines TRBV11-2 with TRBJ2-5; the match to TRBD1 covers 11 bases. The CDR3 loop spans 12 amino acids. The V segment lost 8 bases and the J segment 8 bases; nucleotides outside the gene matches: 4. CDR1 and CDR2 from the germline V gene are SGHAT and FQNNGV. As DNA, the CDR3 is TGTGCCAGCGGAGGGACAGGGGGAACCCAGTACTTC. Its translation: CASGGTGGTQYF.

The chain employs TRBV2 and TRBJ1-4, with 7 bases lining up with TRBD1. This CDR3 is built from 16 residues. Trimming took 6 bases from V and 3 from J; bases not matched to a gene: 10. Germline CDR1 SNHLY, CDR2 FYNNEI. The CDR3 DNA follows: TGTGCCAGCAGGCCTACAGGGGCGGGCCCTAATGAAAAACTGTTTTTT. Its protein is CASRPTGAGPNEKLFF.

This clone was observed a single time. The V call is TRBV7-6, the J call TRBJ2-2, with TRBD2 as a possible D gene (6 bases). The germline gives CDR1 SGHVS, CDR2 FNYEAQ. The length of the CDR3 is 15 residues. The ends were cut back, 5 bases at V and 5 bases at J, with 15 bases in the middle. This CDR3 is CASSLTGVQTGELFF. DNA of the CDR3: TGTGCCAGCAGCCTCACGGGAGTACAAACCGGGGAGCTGTTTTTT.

The rearrangement links TRBV19 to TRBJ2-3; D is tentatively TRBD1 or TRBD2 (6 bases each). CDR3 length: 14 amino acids. Trimming cost V 11 bases and J 7 bases, with 22 bases left between them. Germline lookup yields CDR1 LNHDA and CDR2 SQIVND (reference sequence). CDR3 amino acids: CACKQGGEENTQYF. Here the CDR3 DNA reads TGTGCCTGCAAACAGGGTGGGGAGGAGAATACGCAGTATTTT. Complete variable domain (other parts from reference TRBV19 and TRBJ2-3): DGGITQSPKYLFRKEGQNVTLSCEQNLNHDAMYWYRQDPGQGLRLIYYSQIVNDFQKGDIAEGYSVSREKKESFPLTVTSAQKNPTAFYLCACKQGGEENTQYFGPGTRLTVL.

V gene TRBV25-1 combines with J gene TRBJ1-3; D gene unclear. This CDR3 contains 17 residues. The germline CDR1 and CDR2 sequences are MGHDK and SYGVNS. The V and J ends lost 3 bases and 0 bases respectively, with 15 bases between them. CDR3 bases: TGTGCCAGCAGTGAGAATACGGCGAAGGTCTCTGGAAACACCATATATTTT. Its protein is CASSENTAKVSGNTIYF.

The V gene is TRBV4-3, the J gene TRBJ1-1; 7 bases match TRBD1. V shed 2 bases, J shed 10 bases, and the junction held 13 bases outside the gene matches. This CDR3 region has 15 residues. Germline loops: CDR1 LGHNA, CDR2 YSLEER. The CDR3 region is CASSQLDREEGVAFF. The CDR3 DNA follows: TGCGCCAGCAGCCAACTCGACAGGGAAGAGGGGGTAGCTTTCTTT.

This clone was counted a single time. The CDR3 reads CASSRKGNYGYTF. The DNA for the CDR3 is TGTGCCAGTTCGAGAAAGGGGAACTATGGCTACACCTTC. This rearrangement joins TRBV6-5 to TRBJ1-2; TRBD1 is a possible D gene (5 bases). CDR3 size: 13 residues. The germline CDR1 and CDR2 sequences are MNHEY and SVGAGI. V was pared by 9 bases and J by 2 bases, with 13 bases between.

This clone was counted between two and nine times. CDR3 amino acids: CASSLGESYGYTF. The CDR3 DNA follows: TGTGCCAGCAGCTTAGGGGAATCCTATGGCTACACCTTC. The rearrangement uses TRBV7-9 and TRBJ1-2, with unresolved D. In germline, CDR1 is SEHNR, CDR2 FQNEAQ (reference sequence). This CDR3 has 13 residues. V was cut by 1 base and J by 4 bases, with 7 bases left in between.

This sequence joins TRBV11-3 and TRBJ2-1; 7 nucleotides align to TRBD2. This CDR3 is built from 17 residues. Losses at the gene ends were 3 bases for V and 0 bases for J; bases not matched to a gene: 8. CDR1 and CDR2 (germline): SGHNT, YENEEA. The CDR3 reads CASSLGGGPRSYNEQFF. The CDR3 DNA follows: TGTGCCAGCAGCTTGGGGGGAGGGCCCCGCTCCTACAATGAGCAGTTCTTC.

The V gene is TRBV7-3, the J gene TRBJ2-1, with 8 bases that match TRBD2. V trimming: 8 bases; J trimming: 3 bases; junction bases outside the gene matches: 9. Per the germline V gene, CDR1 is SGHTA and CDR2 is FQGTGA. The CDR3 is 15 residues long. This CDR3 is CASALGGGNYNEQFF. The CDR3 DNA reads TGTGCCAGCGCCCTCGGCGGGGGGAACTACAATGAGCAGTTCTTC.

This sequence joins TRBV29-1 and TRBJ2-5; D not certain. V shed 7 bases and J shed 2 bases, with 8 bases lying between them. Germline V gene lookup returns CDR1 SQVTM and CDR2 ANQGSEA. The CDR3 consists of 11 residues. The CDR3 loop reads CSAPAQETQYF. CDR3 sequence (DNA): TGCAGCGCTCCCGCTCAAGAGACCCAGTACTTC.

CDR3 protein: CASTDRDRSQTSTDTQYF. The CDR3 nucleotides read TGCGCCAGCACCGACCGGGACAGAAGTCAAACTAGCACAGATACGCAGTATTTT. The chain is built from TRBV23-1 and TRBJ2-3, with 7 bases aligning to TRBD1. TRBV23-1 is an open reading frame, and its role is uncertain. The length of the CDR3 is 18 residues. Losses at the gene ends were 7 bases for V and 0 bases for J; bases not matched to a gene: 16.

This chain uses TRBV6-1 with TRBJ1-3; D is unclear. Per germline, CDR1 MNHNS and CDR2 SASEGT. This CDR3 has 13 residues. Deletions cut 8 bases from V and 1 base from J, with 9 bases between. This chain's CDR3 is CASSRDSGNTIYF. CDR3 nucleotides: TGTGCCAGCTCCCGAGATTCTGGAAACACCATATATTTT.

This chain links TRBV6-5 with TRBJ1-6, with a weak D call TRBD1 (6 bases). The germline V gene has CDR1 MNHEY and CDR2 SVGAGI. CDR3 length equals 12 residues. The V and J ends lost 5 bases and 15 bases respectively, with 14 bases between them. CDR3 DNA: TGTGCCAGCAGTATTGGACAGTCGCGCCTCCACTTT. Translating it yields CASSIGQSRLHF.

The chain combines TRBV28 with TRBJ2-7; tentatively, D is TRBD1 or TRBD2 (5 bases each). The CDR3 totals 15 residues. The germline V and J ends were trimmed by 8 bases and 2 bases, with 19 bases remaining between them. Germline V gene sequence: CDR1 MDHEN, CDR2 SYDVKM. The chain's CDR3 is CASGQYRDGPYEQYF. CDR3 DNA: TGTGCCAGCGGACAATACCGGGACGGACCCTACGAGCAGTACTTC.

This clone was counted a single time. The rearrangement links TRBV18 to TRBJ2-5; D possibly matches TRBD1 or TRBD2 (5 bases each). Trimming pared 4 bases from V and 5 bases from J, leaving 14 bases between. Germline V gene data show CDR1 as KGHSH and CDR2 as LQKENI. CDR3 length: 14 amino acids. CDR3 sequence (DNA): TGTGCCAGCTCACTACAGGTCGGCGGGGAGACCCAGTACTTC. Translating gives CASSLQVGGETQYF.

The chain has TRBV5-6 and TRBJ2-2; no clear D gene. The CDR3 is 12 residues long. Trimming removed 3 bases from V and 5 bases from J, with 5 bases in between. CDR1 SGHDT and CDR2 YYEEEE come from the germline V gene. CDR3 bases: TGTGCCAGCAGCTCTATTACCGGGGAGCTGTTTTTT. Its protein is CASSSITGELFF.

The V and J genes are TRBV19 and TRBJ2-1; tentative D call: TRBD1 (5 bases). The germline V gene encodes CDR1 LNHDA and CDR2 SQIVND (reference sequence). Deletions cut 3 bases from V and 8 bases from J, with 8 bases between. The CDR3 is 12 residues long. The CDR3 region has the DNA TGTGCCAGTAGTATGGAAGGGGATGAGCAGTTCTTC. Encoded protein: CASSMEGDEQFF.

The chain has TRBV6-5 and TRBJ2-7, with a possible D match to TRBD1 (6 bases). Trimming cost V 1 base and J 5 bases, with 9 bases left between them. CDR1 and CDR2 from the germline V gene are MNHEY and SVGAGI. The CDR3 length is 13 residues. CDR3 bases: TGTGCCAGCAGTTACTTGGGGGCCGACGAGCAGTACTTC. Its protein is CASSYLGADEQYF.

The chain is built from TRBV10-2 and TRBJ2-1; tentative D call: TRBD2 (6 bases). V gave up 6 bases and J gave up 0 bases, with 12 bases separating them. CDR1 is WSHSY, CDR2 SAAADI, per germline. The CDR3 spans 15 residues. The CDR3 spells CASRKGRRSYNEQFF. The CDR3 bases are TGCGCCAGCAGAAAAGGGAGGCGCTCCTACAATGAGCAGTTCTTC.

This sequence joins TRBV5-1 and TRBJ1-1, with TRBD1 identical over 10 bases. Germline lookup yields CDR1 SGHRS and CDR2 YFSETQ. Unmatched junction bases numbered 5, after V lost 0 bases and J lost 3 bases. This CDR3 is built from 16 residues. The CDR3 sequence is CASSLVTGGGDTEAFF. The CDR3 nucleotides are TGCGCCAGCAGCTTGGTGACAGGGGGCGGAGACACTGAAGCTTTCTTT.

This chain uses TRBV30 with TRBJ1-4; D is unclear. This CDR3 is built from 15 residues. Germline-derived CDR1 and CDR2 are GTSNPN and SVGIG (reference sequence). The ends were cut back, 0 bases at V and 8 bases at J, with 16 bases in the middle. The CDR3 DNA sequence: TGTGCCTGGAGTGTCATTGGTTTATTAGGAGAAAAACTGTTTTTT. Its translation is CAWSVIGLLGEKLFF. Complete variable domain (other parts from reference TRBV30 and TRBJ1-4): SQTIHQWPATLVQPVGSPLSLECTVEGTSNPNLYWYRQAAGRGLQLLFYSVGIGQISSEVPQNLSASRPQDRQFILSSKKLLLSDSGFYLCAWSVIGLLGEKLFFGSGTQLSVL.

The V call is TRBV25-1, the J call TRBJ2-1, with D possibly TRBD2 on 6 matching bases. This CDR3 is built from 15 residues. Trimming took 4 bases from V and 2 from J, leaving 12 bases between them. In germline, CDR1 is MGHDK, CDR2 SYGVNS. CDR3 sequence reads: CASSAGVYPYNEQFF. The CDR3 nucleotides are TGTGCCAGCAGTGCGGGGGTGTATCCCTACAATGAGCAGTTCTTC.

The rearrangement uses TRBV5-1 and TRBJ1-1; 8 bases align to TRBD1. The J segment lost 1 base and the V segment lost 5 bases, leaving 10 bases of the junction unmatched. Germline loops: CDR1 SGHRS, CDR2 YFSETQ. CDR3 length: 16 amino acids. DNA for the CDR3: TGCGCCAGCAGTGGACAGGGCGCCCTTGAGAACACTGAAGCTTTCTTT. This codes for CASSGQGALENTEAFF.

The gene calls are TRBV7-6 and TRBJ2-7; possible D gene TRBD2, 6 bases. V lost 3 bases, J lost 0 bases, and 12 bases lay in between. This CDR3 is built from 15 residues. Germline V gene lookup returns CDR1 SGHVS and CDR2 FNYEAQ. In DNA form, the CDR3 reads TGTGCCAGCAGCTTTTTTGCGGGAAGCTCCTACGAGCAGTACTTC. Its translation is CASSFFAGSSYEQYF.

This rearrangement joins TRBV27 to TRBJ2-7; D is undetermined. The CDR3 length is 16 residues. Germline V gene lookup returns CDR1 MNHEY and CDR2 SMNVEV (reference sequence). V lost 4 bases, J lost 1 base, and 17 bases lay in between. The CDR3 loop is CASSSYVPLTSYEQYF. The CDR3 DNA sequence: TGTGCCAGCAGTTCCTACGTGCCGCTAACATCCTACGAGCAGTACTTC.

The chain links TRBV9 to TRBJ2-2; no definite D call. The germline V gene has CDR1 SGDLS and CDR2 YYNGEE. CDR3 length: 15 amino acids. V was clipped by 0 bases and J by 3 bases, with 9 bases between them. The CDR3 coding sequence is TGTGCCAGCAGCGTAGTCGCAGAGTACACCGGGGAGCTGTTTTTT. Protein product: CASSVVAEYTGELFF.